This TCR beta chain emerged from a study of T cells in Graves' hyperthyroidism and ophthalmopathy. Study-level background: The initial diagnosis was the point when peripheral blood was collected, ahead of any treatment.

There are many counts of this clonotype. Antigen unknown. From under 12 ml of fresh peripheral blood, PBMCs were isolated. Trimming left V 6 bases short and J 1 base short, with 17 bases between. The CDR3 spans 15 residues. Germline CDR1 and CDR2: DFQATT and SNEGSKA (reference sequence). Study conclusions and caveats: The model made its ophthalmopathy prediction, and onset followed a median around 6.9 months later.

RNA transcripts yielded amplified TCR beta CDR3 regions. The TCR CDR3 was amplified in a first-round RT-PCR using the HTBI primer set. TCRdb itself ran the multiplex PCR reads through MiXCR, one entry per CDR3 protein. The sample lists about 400,000 distinct CDR3 sequences, around 14% occurring once. The specimen sequenced was blood. V usage is TRBV20-1 and J usage is TRBJ2-3; D is unresolved. The source of this sequence is a woman aged 25 to 39 with Graves' hyperthyroidism. This chain's CDR3 is CSAPNFGAGTDTQYF. The DNA of the CDR3 is TGCAGTGCACCAAATTTCGGTGCGGGCACAGATACGCAGTATTTT.